Below are 28 T cell receptor beta chains sequenced from a single sample in a study of preoperative IRX-2 immunotherapy in early breast cancer. Treatment described: preoperative locoregional IRX-2 cytokine immunotherapy. The method was immunoSEQ multiplex PCR; TCRdb's version includes in-frame clones alone and lacks a portion of them. The data show about 98,000 clones, 80% to 90% seen once. This specimen was tumor tissue, taken after IRX-2 immunotherapy. Receptors originate from a human donor with breast cancer.

This clone showed up just once. The chain combines TRBV6-8 with TRBJ1-4, with D possibly TRBD1 on 6 matching bases. V was shortened by 10 bases and J by 2 bases, with 11 bases between the two germline ends. Germline loops: CDR1 MNHGY, CDR2 SAAAGT. The CDR3 contains 13 residues. The DNA for the CDR3 is TGTGCCACCAACAGGGCTACTAATGAAAAACTGTTTTTT. This sequence encodes CATNRATNEKLFF.

This clone was counted a single time. The J gene is TRBJ2-1, the V gene TRBV7-6; no definite D call. This CDR3 has 15 amino acids. CDR1 is SGHVS, CDR2 FNYEAQ, per germline. Trimming took 3 bases from V and 10 from J, leaving 19 bases between them. The CDR3 is CASSLAGVGTREQFF. The DNA for the CDR3 is TGTGCCAGCAGCTTGGCCGGAGTGGGCACAAGGGAGCAGTTCTTC.

The chain carries TRBV19 and TRBJ2-2; TRBD1 might be the D (5 bases). The CDR3 length is 11 residues. Per the germline V gene, CDR1 is LNHDA and CDR2 is SQIVND (reference sequence). Trimming took 7 bases from V and 7 from J, leaving 7 bases between them. This CDR3 is CASKGDGELFF. For the CDR3, the DNA is TGTGCCAGTAAAGGGGACGGGGAGCTGTTTTTT.

The chain carries TRBV6-8 and TRBJ1-1; TRBD1 is a possible D gene (6 bases). V lost 5 bases and J 7 bases, leaving 14 bases between the germline ends. Germline V CDR1 and CDR2: MNHGY, SAAAGT. The CDR3 runs to 13 residues. CDR3 sequence (DNA): TGTGCCAGCAGTGCGAAGGGGGGAGTTGAAGCTTTCTTT. Protein: CASSAKGGVEAFF.

The rearrangement joins TRBV29-1 to TRBJ1-2; TRBD1 matches at 9 bases. V dropped 1 base and J dropped 10; count of bases not matched to a gene: 7. Germline-derived CDR1 and CDR2 are SQVTM and ANQGSEA. This CDR3 region has 13 residues. The DNA of the CDR3 is TGCAGCGTTGAAGGCGGGACAGGGAATACCTACACCTTC. The encoded protein is CSVEGGTGNTYTF.

The chain couples TRBV28 to TRBJ1-2, with unresolved D. The CDR3 length is 16 residues. V lost 2 bases and J 1 base, leaving 14 bases between the germline ends. The germline gives CDR1 MDHEN, CDR2 SYDVKM. The CDR3 DNA sequence: TGTGCCAGCAGTTTAGGACGGTCTGTCGGTAACTATGGCTACACCTTC. Protein: CASSLGRSVGNYGYTF.

The rearrangement uses TRBV2 and TRBJ1-1; D is possibly TRBD1 (5 bases). Germline loops: CDR1 SNHLY, CDR2 FYNNEI. The CDR3 contains 13 residues. The V end lost 4 bases, the J end lost 1 base, and 7 bases lay between the germline ends. Here the CDR3 reads CASSVDTNTEAFF. Written as DNA, the CDR3 is TGTGCCAGCAGTGTGGACACGAACACTGAAGCTTTCTTT.

The V call is TRBV7-6, the J call TRBJ2-2; D possibly corresponds to TRBD2 (6 bases). CDR1 and CDR2 from the germline V gene are SGHVS and FNYEAQ. Between the trimmed V and J ends, which lost 5 bases and 1 base, there was a span of 11 bases. The CDR3 loop spans 15 amino acids. CDR3 residues: CASSPGGKNTGELFF. DNA for the CDR3: TGTGCCAGCAGCCCAGGAGGGAAGAACACCGGGGAGCTGTTTTTT.

The rearrangement joins TRBV12-5 to TRBJ1-5, with D unresolved. Per germline, CDR1 LGHNT and CDR2 FRNRAP. This CDR3 is 14 amino acids long. CDR3 protein: CASTERFANQPQHF. The CDR3 DNA sequence: TGTGCCAGCACCGAGAGATTTGCAAATCAGCCCCAGCATTTT. The full variable domain, its missing parts supplied by reference TRBV12-5 and TRBJ1-5, is DARVTQTPRHKVTEMGQEVTMRCQPILGHNTVFWYRQTMMQGLELLAYFRNRAPLDDSGMPKDRFSAEMPDATLATLKIQPSEPRDSAVYFCASTERFANQPQHFGDGTRLSIL.

V usage is TRBV29-1 and J usage is TRBJ2-3, with 7 nucleotides matching TRBD2. The germline V gene encodes CDR1 SQVTM and CDR2 ANQGSEA. The CDR3 loop spans 15 amino acids. V gave up 6 bases and J gave up 2 bases; unmatched junction bases: 11. CDR3 in amino acids: CSVEKRGDYTDTQYF. The CDR3 coding sequence is TGCAGCGTGGAGAAGCGGGGAGATTACACAGATACGCAGTATTTT.

This sequence joins TRBV11-3 and TRBJ2-1, with D possibly TRBD1 on 5 matching bases. The germline V and J ends were trimmed by 1 base and 6 bases, with 10 bases remaining between them. The germline V gene encodes CDR1 SGHNT and CDR2 YENEEA. The CDR3 runs to 14 residues. As DNA, the CDR3 is TGTGCCAGCAGCTTAGTTAGGGGTTTCAATGAGCAGTTCTTC. Translated: CASSLVRGFNEQFF. The whole variable domain, remainder taken from reference TRBV11-3 and TRBJ2-1, is EAGVVQSPRYKIIEKKQPVAFWCNPISGHNTLYWYLQNLGQGPELLIRYENEEAVDDSQLPKDRFSAERLKGVDSTLKIQPAELGDSAVYLCASSLVRGFNEQFFGPGTRLTVL.

This rearrangement joins TRBV28 to TRBJ1-1; maybe TRBD1 (5 bases). The ends were cut back, 6 bases at V and 5 bases at J, with 25 bases in the middle. CDR1 is MDHEN and CDR2 is SYDVKM in the germline V gene. CDR3 length: 17 residues. As DNA, the CDR3 is TGTGCCAGCAGACCTCTTCGTGGGGGGGACTACGGGACTGAAGCTTTCTTT. Protein product: CASRPLRGGDYGTEAFF.

The rearrangement uses TRBV5-1 and TRBJ1-2, with D possibly being TRBD1 (5 bases). The CDR3 length is 14 residues. Trimming pared 4 bases from V and 1 base from J, leaving 11 bases between. CDR1 and CDR2 from the germline V gene are SGHRS and YFSETQ. This CDR3 is CASSRTGINYGYTF. In DNA, the CDR3 is TGCGCCAGCAGCCGAACAGGCATTAACTATGGCTACACCTTC. Drawing the rest from reference TRBV5-1 and TRBJ1-2, the complete variable domain is KAGVTQTPRYLIKTRGQQVTLSCSPISGHRSVSWYQQTPGQGLQFLFEYFSETQRNKGNFPGRFSGRQFSNSRSEMNVSTLELGDSALYLCASSRTGINYGYTFGSGTRLTVV.

The rearrangement uses TRBV2 and TRBJ2-5; the D is unclear. Germline lookup yields CDR1 SNHLY and CDR2 FYNNEI. This CDR3 comprises 13 residues. V gave up 7 bases and J gave up 2 bases, with 11 bases separating them. CDR3 protein: CASNGGDQETQYF. The CDR3 DNA reads TGTGCCAGCAATGGTGGAGATCAAGAGACCCAGTACTTC.

This chain uses TRBV10-3 with TRBJ1-2; a possible D gene is TRBD1 (5 bases). This CDR3 region has 17 residues. With 0 bases removed from V and 8 bases from J, the gap between germline ends came to 22 bases. Per germline, CDR1 ENHRY and CDR2 SYGVKD. CDR3 protein: CAISESETPSPGPGYTF. CDR3 nucleotides: TGTGCCATCAGTGAGTCGGAGACTCCTAGCCCAGGGCCGGGCTACACCTTC.

The chain is built from TRBV30 and TRBJ1-2, with TRBD1 matching over 8 bases. Trimming cost V 2 bases and J 2 bases; bases outside gene matches: 10. CDR1 is GTSNPN and CDR2 is SVGIG in the germline V gene (reference sequence). This CDR3 spans 16 amino acids. The CDR3 nucleotides read TGTGCCTGGAGTAAGGCAGGGGGCGGAAAAAACTATGGCTACACCTTC. Translating gives CAWSKAGGGKNYGYTF.

This clone was recorded once. The chain is built from TRBV19 and TRBJ1-4, with D hard to call. The V end was cut by 4 bases, the J end by 6 bases, with 9 bases between. Germline V gives CDR1 LNHDA, CDR2 SQIVND (reference sequence). The CDR3 loop spans 13 amino acids. The CDR3 bases are TGTGCCAGTAGTACAAGCGAGGATGAAAAACTGTTTTTT. Translated, it gives CASSTSEDEKLFF.

The rearrangement uses TRBV6-8 and TRBJ1-4; perhaps TRBD1 as D (6 bases). In germline, CDR1 is MNHGY, CDR2 SAAAGT. CDR3 length equals 16 residues. The V end lost 10 bases, the J end lost 5 bases, and 23 bases lay between the germline ends. The CDR3 DNA is TGTGCCACCAGCTACAGGACAGTACCAAGGAATGAAAAACTGTTTTTT. This codes for CATSYRTVPRNEKLFF.

In this sample, this clone turned up once. The gene calls are TRBV5-1 and TRBJ2-2, with TRBD1 matching 8 bases. Germline CDR1 is SGHRS and CDR2 is YFSETQ. Unmatched junction bases numbered 11, after V lost 2 bases and J lost 2 bases. This CDR3 is 18 amino acids long. CDR3 region: CASSLGPRQGPNTGELFF. CDR3 nucleotide sequence: TGCGCCAGCAGCTTAGGACCTCGACAGGGGCCTAACACCGGGGAGCTGTTTTTT.

V is TRBV6-1 and J is TRBJ1-5, with D unresolved. The CDR3 extends over 14 amino acids. The V and J ends lost 0 bases and 3 bases respectively, with 6 bases between them. Germline V lookup: CDR1 MNHNS, CDR2 SASEGT. The CDR3 DNA is TGTGCCAGCAGTGAAGCTCCTTACAATCAGCCCCAGCATTTT. Protein sequence: CASSEAPYNQPQHF.

CDR3 nucleotide sequence: TGTGCCAGCAGTTTTTTCTCGTGGGGCGGACTAGTTAAAGAGACCCAGTACTTC. Protein: CASSFFSWGGLVKETQYF. The chain links TRBV28 to TRBJ2-5; 7 positions agree with TRBD2. In germline, CDR1 is MDHEN, CDR2 SYDVKM. With 3 bases clipped from V and 3 bases from J, the junction kept 16 bases outside the gene matches. This CDR3 comprises 18 residues.

The chain recombines TRBV1 with TRBJ1-4. TRBV1 is deemed a pseudogene. The CDR3 is 13 residues long. The CDR3 coding sequence is TGCGCCAGCAGCGTTCTCTATTATGAAAAACTGTTTTTT. It is translated as CASSVLYYEKLFF.

The chain combines TRBV28 with TRBJ2-3; 7 nucleotides line up with TRBD2. Germline V gene data show CDR1 as MDHEN and CDR2 as SYDVKM. Losses at the gene ends were 4 bases for V and 3 bases for J; bases not matched to a gene: 13. The CDR3 length is 17 residues. CDR3 bases: TGTGCCAGCAGTTCCGACCGCCGGGGAGGGAGGACAGATACGCAGTATTTT. Residues: CASSSDRRGGRTDTQYF.

This clone was observed once. The rearrangement joins TRBV19 to TRBJ1-5; D is possibly TRBD1 (6 bases). This CDR3 has 18 residues. Trimming left V 3 bases short and J 2 bases short, with 20 bases between. Germline values: CDR1 LNHDA, CDR2 SQIVND (reference sequence). The CDR3 DNA reads as TGTGCCAGTAGTATCGGGGCATCCGGGGGCCTTCGCAATCAGCCCCAGCATTTT. Protein: CASSIGASGGLRNQPQHF.

V and J are TRBV19 and TRBJ1-4; D is undetermined. The CDR3 length is 13 residues. Germline assignment: CDR1 LNHDA and CDR2 SQIVND (reference sequence). The ends were cut back, 9 bases at V and 0 bases at J, with 8 bases in the middle. CDR3 protein: CASHLATNEKLFF. Here the CDR3 DNA reads TGTGCCAGCCACCTAGCAACTAATGAAAAACTGTTTTTT.

The V gene is TRBV11-3, the J gene TRBJ2-2; D may correspond to TRBD1 or TRBD2 (5 bases each). CDR3 length: 16 residues. Germline-derived CDR1 and CDR2 are SGHNT and YENEEA. Trimming left V 5 bases short and J 0 bases short, with 13 bases between. The CDR3 loop is CASSLLGTANTGELFF. Written as DNA, the CDR3 is TGTGCCAGCAGCCTACTCGGGACGGCGAACACCGGGGAGCTGTTTTTT.

V usage is TRBV7-1 and J usage is TRBJ1-1, with TRBD1 as a possible D gene (6 bases). TRBV7-1 has ORF status, its function being uncertain. This CDR3 region has 15 residues. V dropped 4 bases and J dropped 1 base, with 13 bases sitting between them. The CDR3 loop is CASSLIRGANTEAFF. For the CDR3, the DNA is TGTGCCAGCAGCTTAATCCGGGGGGCGAACACTGAAGCTTTCTTT.

J is TRBJ1-2 and V is TRBV28; 9 bases line up with TRBD1. The CDR3 runs 15 residues. The trim removed 4 bases at V and 1 base at J, leaving 4 bases unmatched. Germline V gene data show CDR1 as MDHEN and CDR2 as SYDVKM. CDR3 region: CASSWTGVNNYGYTF. In DNA form, the CDR3 reads TGTGCCAGCAGTTGGACAGGGGTCAATAACTATGGCTACACCTTC.